This T cell receptor beta chain originates from a study of blood T cell repertoires in COVID-19. Repertoires were generated with immunoSEQ multiplex PCR, while TCRdb's copy carries only in-frame clones and drops some. The sample lists around 280,000 clones; roughly 90% were seen once. Sequencing was done on a sample of peripheral blood. This clonotype originated in a woman aged 50 to 60 who had recovered from COVID-19.

This CDR3 is CASSSAGWWDRMRNEQFF. The DNA of the CDR3 is TGTGCCAGCAGCTCGGCTGGTTGGTGGGACAGAATGCGGAATGAGCAGTTCTTC. The rearrangement joins TRBV7-2 to TRBJ2-1; 7 positions match TRBD1. The germline gives CDR1 SGHTA, CDR2 FQGNSA. This CDR3 region has 18 residues. The ends lost 4 bases at V and 7 bases at J; junction bases unmatched: 19.